These 11 T cell receptor beta chains originate from one sample sequenced in a study of blood T cell repertoires in COVID-19. Profiling relied on immunoSEQ multiplex PCR, and the TCRdb table lists in-frame clones only, not all of them. The sample includes around 190,000 clones, approximately 86% of them seen just once. Sequencing was performed on PBMCs or T cells enriched from blood (not recorded which). These receptor sequences come from a woman in her forties in a cohort exposed to, infected with or recovered from COVID-19 (not recorded which).

The rearrangement joins TRBV19 to TRBJ1-5, with D perhaps matching TRBD1 (5 bases). The CDR3 is made up of 14 amino acids. Per the germline V gene, CDR1 is LNHDA and CDR2 is SQIVND (reference sequence). V lost 3 bases and J 7 bases, leaving 13 bases between the germline ends. Written as DNA, the CDR3 is TGTGCCAGTAGTATTGCGGCAGGGAAACAGCCCCAGCATTTT. Translating it yields CASSIAAGKQPQHF.

The chain recombines TRBV6-1 with TRBJ2-7; TRBD1 matches at 7 bases. Looked up from germline, CDR1 is MNHNS and CDR2 is SASEGT. The CDR3 spans 14 residues. V shed 1 base, J shed 5 bases, and the junction held 5 bases outside the gene matches. This chain's CDR3 is CASSEGTGPHEQYF. In nucleotides, the CDR3 is TGTGCCAGCAGTGAAGGGACAGGTCCCCACGAGCAGTACTTC.

The gene calls are TRBV5-1 and TRBJ1-1; TRBD1 might be the D (5 bases). Trimming removed 4 bases from V and 1 base from J, with 8 bases in between. The CDR3 loop spans 13 amino acids. The germline gives CDR1 SGHRS, CDR2 YFSETQ. The CDR3 spells CASSQTANTEAFF. The CDR3 bases are TGCGCCAGCAGCCAGACAGCGAACACTGAAGCTTTCTTT.

The chain recombines TRBV13 with TRBJ2-7; 15 bases agree with TRBD2. After removal of 7 bases from V and 2 bases from J, the junction contained 12 bases not matched to a gene. Germline CDR1 is PRHDT and CDR2 is FYEKMQ (reference sequence). This CDR3 region has 18 residues. The CDR3 loop reads CASNSIGTSGGYPYEQYF. Here the CDR3 DNA reads TGTGCCAGCAACTCTATCGGGACTAGCGGGGGGTATCCCTACGAGCAGTACTTC.

V usage is TRBV24-1 and J usage is TRBJ1-5, with a weak D call TRBD1 (6 bases). Trimming removed 5 bases at V and 4 bases at J, with 20 bases between. This CDR3 is 17 amino acids long. The V gene's germline CDR1 is KGHDR and CDR2 SFDVKD. The CDR3 DNA reads as TGTGCCACCAGTGTTGGGGGGGCGGCCTTAAAGAATCAGCCCCAGCATTTT. Translation: CATSVGGAALKNQPQHF.

V is TRBV29-1 and J is TRBJ1-2, with D tentatively TRBD1 (5 bases). V shed 6 bases and J shed 6 bases, with 17 bases lying between them. Germline V gives CDR1 SQVTM, CDR2 ANQGSEA. This CDR3 comprises 13 residues. CDR3 sequence (DNA): TGCAGCGTCCACGGGACGGGGGACCATGGCTACACCTTC. This sequence encodes CSVHGTGDHGYTF.

The V and J genes are TRBV7-2 and TRBJ2-6; D is possibly TRBD2 (7 bases). Trimming cost V 9 bases and J 0 bases, with 12 bases left between them. The CDR3 spans 15 residues. CDR1 and CDR2 (germline): SGHTA, FQGNSA. The CDR3, as DNA: TGTGCCAGTGGGGGGGGCTCCTCTGGGGCCAACGTCCTGACTTTC. Its protein is CASGGGSSGANVLTF. Full variable domain (missing parts from reference TRBV7-2 and TRBJ2-6): GAGVSQSPSNKVTEKGKDVELRCDPISGHTALYWYRQSLGQGLEFLIYFQGNSAPDKSGLPSDRFSAERTGGSVSTLTIQRTQQEDSAVYLCASGGGSSGANVLTFGAGSRLTVL.

The chain is built from TRBV19 and TRBJ1-1; D ambiguous. V lost 8 bases and J 8 bases, leaving 12 bases between the germline ends. The CDR3 extends over 11 amino acids. Germline-derived CDR1 and CDR2 are LNHDA and SQIVND (reference sequence). The CDR3 loop is CASAFGWEAFF. The CDR3, as DNA: TGTGCCAGTGCTTTTGGCTGGGAAGCTTTCTTT.

The chain links TRBV7-9 to TRBJ1-6; a weak D match, TRBD1 (5 bases). The V end was cut by 5 bases, the J end by 9 bases, with 20 bases between. There are 16 residues in the CDR3. CDR1 is SEHNR, CDR2 FQNEAQ, per germline (reference sequence). CDR3 DNA: TGTGCCAGCAGCCCCCGGGGGACCATGACCGCTTCACCCCTCCACTTT. Translation gives CASSPRGTMTASPLHF. Full variable domain (rest looked up from reference TRBV7-9 and TRBJ1-6): DTGVSQNPRHKITKRGQNVTFRCDPISEHNRLYWYRQTLGQGPEFLTYFQNEAQLEKSRLLSDRFSAERPKGSFSTLEIQRTEQGDSAMYLCASSPRGTMTASPLHFGNGTRLTVT.

The chain joins TRBV4-1 to TRBJ2-5; D is unresolved. The CDR3 length is 14 residues. V lost 0 bases and J lost 5, with 10 bases in between. The germline V gene has CDR1 MGHRA and CDR2 YSYEKL. The CDR3 is CASSQDKDGETQYF. CDR3 nucleotide sequence: TGCGCCAGCAGCCAAGACAAAGATGGCGAGACCCAGTACTTC.

The V and J genes are TRBV19 and TRBJ2-6; weak D call: TRBD1 (6 bases). Trimming stripped 5 bases from V and 0 bases from J, with 8 bases between. The CDR3 runs to 15 residues. CDR1 is LNHDA, CDR2 SQIVND, per germline (reference sequence). The CDR3: CASSLDSSGANVLTF. The CDR3 DNA sequence: TGTGCCAGTAGTTTGGACAGCTCTGGGGCCAACGTCCTGACTTTC.